A selection of T cell receptor beta chains follows, all from one sample in a study of blood T cell repertoires in COVID-19. Produced via immunoSEQ multiplex PCR; TCRdb's table is partial and in-frame only. Of about 240,000 clones listed, around 84% are singletons. The sequenced sample consisted of peripheral blood. These receptors all stem from a woman younger than 35 with acute or convalescent COVID-19. The CDR3 runs from the conserved cysteine through the conserved F or W. A D gene is named only where the DNA matches it firmly. The size of a clone is reported for some rows only, either as once, few or many, or as a class for expanded clones.

V,length,D,size,J,CDR3,DNA
TRBV18,15,-,-,TRBJ1-1,CASSPPGSLNTEAFF,TGTGCCAGCTCACCACCGGGCAGTCTGAACACTGAAGCTTTCTTT
TRBV10-1,18,TRBD2,-,TRBJ2-1,CASSEYRDYLCVYNEQFF,TGCGCCAGCAGTGAGTACCGGGACTATCTCTGCGTTTACAATGAGCAGTTCTTC
TRBV25-1,14,TRBD2,-,TRBJ2-1,CASSDQRERDEQFF,TGTGCCAGCAGTGATCAGCGGGAGCGCGATGAGCAGTTCTTC
TRBV12-5,17,TRBD2,-,TRBJ2-5,CASGLGRLAGGKETQYF,TGTGCTAGTGGTTTGGGGAGACTAGCGGGAGGAAAGGAGACCCAGTACTTC
TRBV10-3,14,TRBD1,few,TRBJ1-6,CAITWDSNNSPLHF,TGTGCCATCACCTGGGACAGCAATAATTCACCCCTCCACTTT
TRBV28,12,-,-,TRBJ2-5,CASSSTMETQYF,TGTGCCAGCAGCTCTACGATGGAGACCCAGTACTTC
TRBV3-1/TRBV3-2,12,-,-,TRBJ1-2,CASSQAPYGYTF,TGTGCCAGCAGCCAAGCCCCTTATGGCTACACCTTC
TRBV25-1,17,TRBD1,-,TRBJ1-2,CASSEYFGTGANYGYTF,TGTGCCAGCAGTGAATACTTCGGGACAGGGGCTAACTATGGCTACACCTTC
TRBV6-5,14,-,-,TRBJ2-4,CASNEREQGGIQYF,TGTGCCAGCAACGAAAGGGAACAGGGAGGGATTCAGTACTTC
TRBV2,16,TRBD1,few,TRBJ2-1,CASSRKQGAWYNEQFF,TGTGCCAGCAGTAGAAAACAGGGGGCTTGGTACAATGAGCAGTTCTTC
TRBV5-3,22,TRBD1,-,TRBJ2-7,CARSLDNTEHAGVPGQGGEQYF,TGTGCCAGAAGCTTGGACAACACCGAACATGCGGGGGTCCCGGGACAGGGGGGCGAGCAGTACTTC
TRBV27,14,-,-,TRBJ2-7,CASSLNEGSYEQYF,TGTGCCAGCAGTTTAAACGAGGGCTCCTACGAGCAGTACTTC
TRBV21-1,15,-,-,TRBJ2-7,CASSKARTASYEQYF,TGTGCCAGCAGCAAAGCCCGGACTGCCTCCTACGAGCAGTACTTC
TRBV5-1,15,-,-,TRBJ2-7,CASGPGHGLSYEQYF,TGCGCCAGCGGGCCGGGACACGGACTCTCCTACGAGCAGTACTTC
TRBV19,15,TRBD2,-,TRBJ2-7,CASTHGTSGRDEQYF,TGTGCCAGTACCCACGGGACTAGCGGGAGAGACGAGCAGTACTTC
TRBV6-2/TRBV6-3,12,-,many,TRBJ1-2,CASSYHRDGYTF,TGTGCCAGCAGTTACCACCGGGATGGCTACACCTTC
TRBV6-6,14,-,-,TRBJ1-6,CASSAGQKNSPLHF,TGTGCCAGCAGTGCTGGACAAAAAAATTCACCCCTCCACTTT
TRBV4-2,19,TRBD2,-,TRBJ2-3,CASSRGLADDASSTDTQYF,TGTGCCAGCAGCCGAGGACTAGCGGACGACGCTTCTAGCACAGATACGCAGTATTTT
TRBV20-1,16,-,once,TRBJ1-1,CSASSGQGLMNTEAFF,-
TRBV13,14,-,-,TRBJ1-2,CASSPQRVPYGYTF,TGTGCCAGCAGCCCCCAGAGGGTCCCATATGGCTACACCTTC
TRBV19,14,TRBD1,-,TRBJ1-6,CASTGGSYNSPLHF,TGTGCCAGCACAGGGGGCTCCTATAATTCACCCCTCCACTTT
TRBV2,15,TRBD1,few,TRBJ2-1,CASRRTGTGGPEQFF,TGTGCCAGCAGGAGGACCGGGACAGGGGGCCCTGAGCAGTTCTTC
TRBV7-6,17,TRBD1,-,TRBJ2-2,CASSLRPGQGDTGELFF,TGTGCCAGCAGCTTGAGACCGGGACAGGGCGACACCGGGGAGCTGTTTTTT
TRBV11-2,16,TRBD2,-,TRBJ2-1,CASWGLAGGPYNEQFF,TGTGCCAGCTGGGGACTAGCGGGAGGGCCGTACAATGAGCAGTTCTTC
TRBV5-1,13,-,-,TRBJ2-7,CASSLDAQDGQYF,TGCGCCAGCAGCTTGGATGCACAGGATGGGCAGTACTTC
TRBV18,13,-,-,TRBJ1-2,CASSQSVHGGYTF,TGTGCCAGCTCACAATCCGTCCACGGTGGCTACACCTTC
TRBV5-6,12,-,-,TRBJ1-2,CASSLGGDGYTF,TGTGCCAGCAGCCTCGGGGGGGATGGCTACACCTTC
TRBV7-9,15,-,-,TRBJ1-5,CASSLFQGSNQPQHF,TGTGCCAGCAGCTTATTCCAGGGGAGCAATCAGCCCCAGCATTTT
TRBV5-1,15,TRBD1,-,TRBJ2-2,CASSLGTGSTGELFF,TGCGCCAGCAGCTTGGGGACAGGGTCCACCGGGGAGCTGTTTTTT